This T cell receptor (beta chain) was recorded in a study of identifying expanded T cells in peripheral blood. Using immunoSEQ multiplex PCR, the repertoire was profiled, and TCRdb retains in-frame clones only, with some absent. The sample shows about 78,000 clones, roughly 81% of them seen only once. The study's findings and limits: Variance in clone template counts between two-week samples significantly increased with total template count across all healthy donors. Roughly 1.2 clones differed between technical replicates, versus roughly 16 and 20 over time.

No infections or other immune events were documented during collection. In the case of this clone: Its specificity is unknown.

The CDR3 covers 12 residues. Germline lookup yields CDR1 SNHLY and CDR2 FYNNEI. Trimming stripped 6 bases from V and 7 bases from J, with 12 bases between. Sequencing was done on a sample of blood. V gene TRBV2 combines with J gene TRBJ1-2; the D is unclear. This clonotype was sampled from a person aged 18-70 years in good health. DNA for the CDR3: TGTGCCAGCAGGGAGAACGAAAGTGGCTACACCTTC. Translating gives CASRENESGYTF.